These 30 T cell receptor beta chains originate from one sample sequenced in a study of low-dose radiotherapy and immunotherapy resistance in tumors. Time point: after trial treatment. The treatment was: LDRT plus nivolumab, ipilimumab, low-dose cyclophosphamide and aspirin (RACIN trial). TRAV- and TRBV-specific primers were used for first-strand cDNA, which covered alpha and beta chains. With a constant-region primer and a V-primer adapter, TCRs were subjected to approximately 20 PCR cycles of amplification. From the reads, TCRdb called clonotypes with MiXCR, one entry per CDR3 protein. The table records under 95,000 distinct CDR3 sequences, 15% to 20% of them present only once. Sequencing was performed on PBMCs, taken after low-dose radiotherapy plus immunotherapy. The receptors come from a male donor with prostate cancer.

This clonotype has at least ten counts. V and J are TRBV7-2 and TRBJ1-5; D is uncertain. Trimming pared 2 bases from V and 0 bases from J, leaving 11 bases between. The CDR3 covers 16 residues. The V gene's germline CDR1 is SGHTA and CDR2 FQGNSA. Here the CDR3 DNA reads TGTGCCAGCAGCTTAACCCCCTGGGATAGCAATCAGCCCCAGCATTTT. This translates into CASSLTPWDSNQPQHF.

In its sample, this clonotype was seen many times. V and J are TRBV7-3 and TRBJ2-5; tentatively, D is TRBD1 (6 bases). This CDR3 has 13 amino acids. V was shortened by 1 base and J by 4 bases, with 7 bases between the two germline ends. Germline V gives CDR1 SGHTA, CDR2 FQGTGA. Here the CDR3 reads CASSLRGGETQYF. The CDR3 bases are TGTGCCAGCAGCTTAAGAGGGGGAGAGACCCAGTACTTC.

This clonotype was detected ten times or more. The chain uses TRBV6-2 or TRBV6-3 and TRBJ1-3; perhaps TRBD1 as D (6 bases). The length of the CDR3 is 16 residues. Germline-derived CDR1 and CDR2 are MNHEY and SVGEGT. Trimming shortened V by 6 bases and J by 0 bases, and 15 bases separated the two germline ends. CDR3: CASRPHEDSSGNTIYF. The DNA of the CDR3 is TGTGCCAGCAGGCCTCACGAGGACAGCTCTGGAAACACCATATATTTT.

This clonotype appeared many times. The chain employs TRBV7-9 and TRBJ2-7; D is unresolved. This CDR3 has 13 residues. With 3 bases removed from V and 1 base from J, the gap between germline ends came to 7 bases. From germline, CDR1 is SEHNR and CDR2 FQNEAQ (reference sequence). This chain's CDR3 is CASSFSPSYEQYF. The CDR3 nucleotides are TGTGCCAGCAGCTTCTCTCCTTCCTACGAGCAGTACTTC. Looking up the rest from reference TRBV7-9 and TRBJ2-7 gives the full variable domain: DTGVSQNPRHKITKRGQNVTFRCDPISEHNRLYWYRQTLGQGPEFLTYFQNEAQLEKSRLLSDRFSAERPKGSFSTLEIQRTEQGDSAMYLCASSFSPSYEQYFGPGTRLTVT.

Comment on this clonotype: A read error is the likely source, as a far larger clone sits one nucleotide away. The chain employs TRBV6-5 and TRBJ2-2; D gene uncertain. This CDR3 is 14 amino acids long. CDR1 is MNHEY and CDR2 is SVGAGI in the germline V gene. V lost 6 bases and J lost 0, with 8 bases in between. CDR3 residues: CASRPDPNTGELFF. CDR3 coding DNA: TGTGCCAGCAGGCCAGACCCGAACACCGGGGAGCTGTTTTTT.

There are many counts of this clonotype. The rearrangement joins TRBV7-8 to TRBJ1-6; D is possibly TRBD1 (6 bases). The CDR3 runs to 16 residues. Germline CDR1 SGHVS, CDR2 FQNEAQ. Trimming stripped 5 bases from V and 5 bases from J, with 16 bases between. The CDR3 reads CASSPLQGQNNSPLHF. The CDR3 bases are TGTGCCAGCAGCCCCCTGCAGGGACAAAATAATTCACCCCTCCACTTT. The variable domain in full, with the rest retrieved from reference TRBV7-8 and TRBJ1-6, is GAGVSQSPRYKVAKRGQDVALRCDPISGHVSLFWYQQALGQGPEFLTYFQNEAQLDKSGLPSDRFFAERPEGSVSTLKIQRTQQEDSAVYLCASSPLQGQNNSPLHFGNGTRLTVT.

This clonotype showed up many times. The chain has TRBV12-3 or TRBV12-4 and TRBJ2-1; 13 positions match TRBD2. The CDR3 consists of 16 residues. J was trimmed by 10 bases and V by 2 bases; bases with no gene match: 8. CDR3 sequence (DNA): TGTGCCAGCAGTTTAAGTGGGACTAGCGGGACAAGAGAGCAGTTCTTC. It is translated as CASSLSGTSGTREQFF.

This sequence joins TRBV7-9 and TRBJ2-3; D is uncertain. This CDR3 spans 13 amino acids. Trimming took 3 bases from V and 6 from J, leaving 10 bases between them. The germline gives CDR1 SEHNR, CDR2 FQNEAQ (reference sequence). The DNA for the CDR3 is TGTGCCAGCAGCTTCACGGAGTTGGATACGCAGTATTTT. This encodes CASSFTELDTQYF.

This clonotype was counted ten times or more. The chain carries TRBV3-1 and TRBJ2-1; D remains unclear. The germline V gene has CDR1 LGHDT and CDR2 YNNKEL (reference sequence). Trimming took off 4 bases at V and 0 bases at J, with 16 bases between the two ends. This CDR3 has 17 amino acids. The chain's CDR3 is CASSLGGAFNSYNEQFF. In DNA, the CDR3 is TGTGCCAGCAGCCTAGGCGGAGCCTTTAACTCCTACAATGAGCAGTTCTTC.

The V call is TRBV5-1, the J call TRBJ1-4, with D hard to call. This CDR3 spans 13 amino acids. The ends were cut back, 4 bases at V and 3 bases at J, with 7 bases in the middle. Germline V gene sequence: CDR1 SGHRS, CDR2 YFSETQ. The CDR3 here is CASSVSANEKLFF. The CDR3 nucleotides read TGCGCCAGCAGCGTCTCAGCTAATGAAAAACTGTTTTTT.

This clonotype was counted many times. This sequence joins TRBV6-2 or TRBV6-3 and TRBJ1-4; D is unclear. Germline-derived CDR1 and CDR2 are MNHEY and SVGEGT. V lost 2 bases and J lost 5, with 9 bases in between. CDR3 length: 14 amino acids. CDR3 amino acids: CASSYLRTNEKLFF. The CDR3 nucleotides read TGTGCCAGCAGTTACCTCCGAACGAATGAAAAACTGTTTTTT.

The sample holds many counts of this clonotype. The rearrangement joins TRBV10-3 to TRBJ2-3, with TRBD2 as a possible D gene (6 bases). CDR1 is ENHRY, CDR2 SYGVKD, per germline. There are 13 residues in the CDR3. Trimming removed 8 bases at V and 3 bases at J, with 12 bases between. CDR3 protein: CAILQAGTDTQYF. DNA of the CDR3: TGTGCCATCCTGCAGGCGGGAACAGATACGCAGTATTTT.

This clonotype showed up many times. The rearrangement links TRBV9 to TRBJ2-1, with D perhaps TRBD1 (6 bases). Germline CDR1 is SGDLS and CDR2 is YYNGEE. The CDR3 sequence is 15 residues long. Trimming took 0 bases from V and 6 from J, leaving 13 bases between them. CDR3 in amino acids: CASSVGQGPGNEQFF. CDR3 coding DNA: TGTGCCAGCAGCGTAGGCCAGGGGCCGGGCAATGAGCAGTTCTTC.

This clonotype was recorded a few times. V is TRBV27 and J is TRBJ2-6; D is undetermined. The V and J ends lost 2 bases and 0 bases respectively, with 17 bases between them. The CDR3 has 19 amino acids. CDR1 is MNHEY, CDR2 SMNVEV, per germline (reference sequence). CDR3 nucleotides: TGTGCCAGCAGTTTACGAACATCATTTCTGAGCTCTGGGGCCAACGTCCTGACTTTC. Protein: CASSLRTSFLSSGANVLTF.

This clonotype was counted at least ten times. The rearrangement joins TRBV19 to TRBJ2-1; 11 bases fit TRBD2. The CDR3 covers 17 residues. Unmatched junction bases numbered 10, after V lost 7 bases and J lost 2 bases. The V gene's germline CDR1 is LNHDA and CDR2 SQIVND (reference sequence). CDR3 coding DNA: TGTGCCAGTACCGTGGCGCTAGCGGGAGGACCCTACAATGAGCAGTTCTTC. Amino acid sequence: CASTVALAGGPYNEQFF.

Comments on this clonotype: It is unclear where the CDR3 begins or ends on the DNA, so no DNA is shown, and the CDR3 is as TCRdb lists it. The chain carries TRBV12-3 or TRBV12-4 and TRBJ1-2. 24 amino acids form the CDR3, both terminal residues included. CDR3 region: CASTNQTSMYLCASSLIGSYGYTF.

The table lists this clonotype with a few counts. This chain's CDR3 is CASSQARGRPGYTF. The CDR3 nucleotides are TGTGCCAGCAGCCAAGCGAGGGGCCGGCCTGGCTACACCTTC. The chain has TRBV4-2 and TRBJ1-2; a possible D gene is TRBD1 (5 bases). This CDR3 has 14 amino acids. Trimming cost V 1 base and J 7 bases, with 13 bases left between them. The V gene's germline CDR1 is LGHNA and CDR2 YNFKEQ.

This clonotype was counted many times. The chain employs TRBV20-1 and TRBJ2-1; the D gene is possibly TRBD2 (5 bases). This CDR3 is built from 17 residues. Germline assignment: CDR1 DFQATT and CDR2 SNEGSKA (reference sequence). V shed 0 bases and J shed 0 bases, with 15 bases lying between them. The CDR3 spells CSARDYGAGYSYNEQFF. In DNA form, the CDR3 reads TGCAGTGCTAGAGATTACGGCGCGGGTTACTCCTACAATGAGCAGTTCTTC.

This clonotype was counted many times. V and J are TRBV28 and TRBJ1-2; D gene ambiguous. Germline CDR1 reads MDHEN; CDR2 reads SYDVKM. This CDR3 comprises 12 residues. Trimming left V 2 bases short and J 4 bases short, with 5 bases between. CDR3 in amino acids: CASSLGSYGYTF. In DNA, the CDR3 is TGTGCCAGCAGTTTAGGGTCCTATGGCTACACCTTC.

This clonotype was counted ten times or more. The chain links TRBV27 to TRBJ1-1; TRBD1 matches 9 bases. J gave up 4 bases and V 4 bases, and 4 bases lay outside the gene matches. CDR1 and CDR2 from the germline V gene are MNHEY and SMNVEV (reference sequence). The CDR3 sequence is 14 residues long. Here the CDR3 reads CASSSGTGFTEAFF. Written as DNA, the CDR3 is TGTGCCAGCAGTTCCGGGACAGGGTTCACTGAAGCTTTCTTT.

As for this clonotype: The DNA is left out, because the CDR3 cannot be placed on it with certainty; the CDR3 is given as TCRdb lists it. This chain links TRBV5-1 with TRBJ2-2; TRBD1 is taken as the D call from the table, unchecked against the DNA. The CDR3 sequence runs 17 residues, both termini included. CDR1 SGHRS and CDR2 YFSETQ come from the germline V gene. CDR3 region: CASSFNMNTGELFFFFF.

This clonotype was detected many times. This chain connects TRBV2 to TRBJ1-5, with D unclear. The CDR3 contains 13 residues. V was pared by 5 bases and J by 7 bases, with 12 bases between. CDR1 SNHLY and CDR2 FYNNEI come from the germline V gene. This chain's CDR3 is CASSRDLGQPQHF. The CDR3 DNA reads TGTGCCAGCAGTCGTGACTTGGGGCAGCCCCAGCATTTT.

This clonotype was found many times. The V call is TRBV2, the J call TRBJ2-7, with D possibly matching TRBD2 (5 bases). This CDR3 has 12 amino acids. V lost 6 bases and J lost 0, with 6 bases in between. The germline CDR1 and CDR2 sequences are SNHLY and FYNNEI. CDR3 DNA: TGTGCCAGCAGGGGGAGCTCCTACGAGCAGTACTTC. The encoded protein is CASRGSSYEQYF.

This sequence joins TRBV7-2 and TRBJ2-7; TRBD2 is a possible D gene (6 bases). The CDR3 has 15 amino acids. Germline loops: CDR1 SGHTA, CDR2 FQGNSA. Trimming pared 1 base from V and 0 bases from J, leaving 10 bases between. The CDR3 DNA follows: TGTGCCAGCAGCTTAGAGGGCGGGAACTCCTACGAGCAGTACTTC. Translation gives CASSLEGGNSYEQYF.

This clonotype showed up many times. V usage is TRBV6-5 and J usage is TRBJ1-4; 9 nucleotides agree with TRBD1. Losses at the gene ends were 1 base for V and 8 bases for J; bases not matched to a gene: 11. This CDR3 has 17 residues. Germline V lookup: CDR1 MNHEY, CDR2 SVGAGI. The CDR3 loop is CASSYFIPGQGGEKLFF. The CDR3 nucleotides are TGTGCCAGCAGTTACTTCATCCCGGGACAGGGAGGAGAAAAACTGTTTTTT.

This sequence joins TRBV5-1 and TRBJ1-1; the D is unclear. The CDR3 contains 15 residues. Trimming stripped 0 bases from V and 0 bases from J, with 9 bases between. CDR1 SGHRS and CDR2 YFSETQ come from the germline V gene. The CDR3 nucleotides read TGCGCCAGCAGCTTGGATCCGGGGTTGAACACTGAAGCTTTCTTT. This sequence encodes CASSLDPGLNTEAFF.

There are many counts of this clonotype. The V and J genes are TRBV4-3 and TRBJ2-7; 9 nucleotides align to TRBD2. The CDR3 consists of 13 residues. The V segment lost 0 bases and the J segment 9 bases; nucleotides outside the gene matches: 3. Germline loops: CDR1 LGHNA, CDR2 YSLEER. CDR3 bases: TGCGCCAGCAGCCAAGAGCTAGCGGGAAGGCAGTACTTC. This encodes CASSQELAGRQYF.

This clonotype was picked up many times. The chain is built from TRBV9 and TRBJ1-1, with 7 positions matching TRBD1. The CDR3 runs 15 residues. Per the germline V gene, CDR1 is SGDLS and CDR2 is YYNGEE. V was clipped by 0 bases and J by 1 base; unmatched bases: 3. This CDR3 is CASSVAGTANTEAFF. The DNA of the CDR3 is TGTGCCAGCAGCGTAGCCGGGACAGCGAACACTGAAGCTTTCTTT.

There are many counts of this clonotype. The chain couples TRBV9 to TRBJ2-3; D is uncertain. The CDR3 totals 13 residues. Germline V gene lookup returns CDR1 SGDLS and CDR2 YYNGEE. V lost 3 bases and J lost 1, with 6 bases in between. CDR3 bases: TGTGCCAGCAGCGCCCTCGGCACAGATACGCAGTATTTT. This gives the protein CASSALGTDTQYF.

This clonotype is categorized as medium-sized. The chain uses TRBV28 and TRBJ1-3; 10 bases agree with TRBD1. CDR3 size: 13 residues. Losses at the gene ends were 6 bases for V and 8 bases for J; bases not matched to a gene: 4. Germline loops: CDR1 MDHEN, CDR2 SYDVKM. The CDR3 coding sequence is TGTGCCAGCAGGCCGGGACAGGGGTACACCATATATTTT. Its protein is CASRPGQGYTIYF.